One and the same sample provided the 19 T cell receptor beta chains below, sequenced in a study of cytomegalovirus exposure and HLA in healthy donors. Primers included in the PCR were 60 Vbeta and 13 Jbeta primers. The assay was immunoSEQ multiplex PCR, and TCRdb's table has in-frame clones only and misses some. Among fewer than 150,000 clones listed, approximately 71% were seen once. The sample comprised PBMCs. The receptors were sampled from a woman aged 50 to 60 in good health and CMV-seronegative.

The V and J genes are TRBV18 and TRBJ1-4, with TRBD1 as a possible D gene (6 bases). Trimming shortened V by 4 bases and J by 11 bases, and 23 bases separated the two germline ends. Germline CDR1 and CDR2: KGHSH and LQKENI. This CDR3 comprises 16 residues. The CDR3, as DNA: TGTGCCAGCTCACTTACAGGGTTTGCCACCGTGTTGAAACTGTTTTTT. It specifies CASSLTGFATVLKLFF.

The chain recombines TRBV28 with TRBJ2-7, with TRBD1 as a possible D gene (6 bases). The CDR3 spans 15 residues. Germline CDR1 and CDR2: MDHEN and SYDVKM. V lost 3 bases to trimming and J lost 0 bases, with 12 bases between them. The CDR3 is CASSLRAGDSYEQYF. In DNA form, the CDR3 reads TGTGCCAGCAGTTTGCGGGCAGGGGACTCCTACGAGCAGTACTTC.

V usage is TRBV7-6 and J usage is TRBJ2-5; 8 nucleotides match TRBD1. Germline V lookup: CDR1 SGHVS, CDR2 FNYEAQ. The CDR3 has 15 residues. With 5 bases clipped from V and 6 bases from J, the junction kept 11 bases outside the gene matches. CDR3 nucleotides: TGTGCCAGCAGCCATCCGGGACAGGAGAGTAAGACCCAGTACTTC. This codes for CASSHPGQESKTQYF.

This chain links TRBV11-2 with TRBJ2-2; 7 nucleotides align to TRBD1. The CDR3 contains 14 residues. V trimming: 6 bases; J trimming: 5 bases; junction bases outside the gene matches: 6. Germline V gives CDR1 SGHAT, CDR2 FQNNGV. Here the CDR3 reads CASRQGTGTGELFF. CDR3 DNA sequence: TGTGCCAGCAGACAGGGGACGGGGACCGGGGAGCTGTTTTTT.

The chain is built from TRBV18 and TRBJ1-3, with 7 bases identical to TRBD1. J gave up 0 bases and V 4 bases, and 3 bases lay outside the gene matches. CDR3 size: 15 residues. Germline CDR1 KGHSH, CDR2 LQKENI. This chain's CDR3 is CASSLTGASGNTIYF. The CDR3 bases are TGTGCCAGCTCACTAACAGGGGCCTCTGGAAACACCATATATTTT.

The chain couples TRBV4-2 to TRBJ2-3; 8 nucleotides line up with TRBD2. In germline, CDR1 is LGHNA, CDR2 YNFKEQ. The V segment lost 4 bases and the J segment 3 bases; nucleotides outside the gene matches: 6. The CDR3 totals 15 residues. CDR3 sequence: CASSLTGGITDTQYF. In nucleotides, the CDR3 is TGTGCCAGCAGCCTGACGGGGGGGATAACAGATACGCAGTATTTT.

This rearrangement joins TRBV10-3 to TRBJ2-1; 8 bases align to TRBD1. CDR1 ENHRY and CDR2 SYGVKD come from the germline V gene. This CDR3 comprises 14 residues. With V trimmed by 7 bases and J by 7 bases, 9 bases remained unmatched. The DNA of the CDR3 is TGTGCCATCACTCCGGGACAGGATTTAAATGAGCAGTTCTTC. Translation gives CAITPGQDLNEQFF.

V usage is TRBV2 and J usage is TRBJ1-1; TRBD1 agrees at 7 bases. Germline assignment: CDR1 SNHLY and CDR2 FYNNEI. This CDR3 has 13 residues. V shed 4 bases and J 2 bases; nucleotides not matched to a gene: 1. CDR3 amino acids: CASSGQGNTEAFF. CDR3 bases: TGTGCCAGCAGTGGACAGGGAAACACTGAAGCTTTCTTT.

The chain carries TRBV2 and TRBJ2-5; the D gene is possibly TRBD2 (5 bases). The CDR3 has 14 residues. V was trimmed by 6 bases and J by 1 base, leaving 12 bases between them. Germline CDR1 is SNHLY and CDR2 is FYNNEI. The CDR3 sequence is CASRRGQPQETQYF. CDR3 DNA sequence: TGTGCCAGCAGGAGAGGGCAGCCCCAAGAGACCCAGTACTTC. The whole variable domain, remainder taken from reference TRBV2 and TRBJ2-5, is EPEVTQTPSHQVTQMGQEVILRCVPISNHLYFYWYRQILGQKVEFLVSFYNNEISEKSEIFDDQFSVERPDGSNFTLKIRSTKLEDSAMYFCASRRGQPQETQYFGPGTRLLVL.

The chain links TRBV13 to TRBJ2-3; 11 bases are shared with TRBD2. From germline, CDR1 is PRHDT and CDR2 FYEKMQ (reference sequence). Germline trimming cut 0 bases from V and 0 bases from J; bases unmatched to any gene: 14. The CDR3 is 21 residues long. DNA of the CDR3: TGTGCCAGCAGCTTAGGGAGGCTGACTAGCGGGGACTTCGCTAGCACAGATACGCAGTATTTT. It encodes CASSLGRLTSGDFASTDTQYF.

The chain couples TRBV5-4 to TRBJ1-2; D unresolved. V was clipped by 3 bases and J by 2 bases, with 14 bases between them. From germline, CDR1 is SGHNT and CDR2 YYREEE (reference sequence). The CDR3 is made up of 15 amino acids. Written as DNA, the CDR3 is TGTGCCAGCAGCTCCCAGCTTGGGCCCAACTATGGCTACACCTTC. Translation gives CASSSQLGPNYGYTF.

The V gene is TRBV28, the J gene TRBJ1-2, with TRBD1 matching 7 bases. CDR3 length: 15 amino acids. Germline V gene sequence: CDR1 MDHEN, CDR2 SYDVKM. With 4 bases clipped from V and 4 bases from J, the junction kept 9 bases outside the gene matches. In nucleotides, the CDR3 is TGTGCCAGCAGTTCCCCGGGACAGCAAACCTATGGCTACACCTTC. This sequence encodes CASSSPGQQTYGYTF.

The chain links TRBV4-1 to TRBJ1-6; unclear D gene. Trimming took off 0 bases at V and 0 bases at J, with 9 bases between the two ends. Germline values: CDR1 MGHRA, CDR2 YSYEKL. This CDR3 is 17 amino acids long. This CDR3 reads CASSQDPEYSYNSPLHF. The CDR3 DNA sequence: TGCGCCAGCAGCCAAGATCCCGAGTACTCCTATAATTCACCCCTCCACTTT.

V and J are TRBV30 and TRBJ2-1; no reliable D call. V gave up 0 bases and J gave up 9 bases, with 6 bases separating them. Per the germline V gene, CDR1 is GTSNPN and CDR2 is SVGIG (reference sequence). The CDR3 is 11 residues long. CDR3 loop: CAWSVRVEQFF. For the CDR3, the DNA is TGTGCCTGGAGTGTACGGGTTGAGCAGTTCTTC. The variable domain in full, with the rest retrieved from reference TRBV30 and TRBJ2-1, is SQTIHQWPATLVQPVGSPLSLECTVEGTSNPNLYWYRQAAGRGLQLLFYSVGIGQISSEVPQNLSASRPQDRQFILSSKKLLLSDSGFYLCAWSVRVEQFFGPGTRLTVL.

The chain links TRBV5-1 to TRBJ1-6; unclear D gene. V was pared by 1 base and J by 7 bases, with 12 bases between. This CDR3 spans 15 amino acids. Per germline, CDR1 SGHRS and CDR2 YFSETQ. In nucleotides, the CDR3 is TGCGCCAGCAGCTTGAATGGAGAGAGAAATTCACCCCTCCACTTT. Amino acids: CASSLNGERNSPLHF.

This clone was seen more than once but under ten times. This CDR3 is CASSLGRSYEQYF. In DNA form, the CDR3 reads TGTGCCAGTTCCCTGGGCAGGTCCTACGAGCAGTACTTC. J is TRBJ2-7 and V is TRBV19; no firm D call. This CDR3 region has 13 residues. V was cut by 8 bases and J by 1 base, with 12 bases left in between. Per the germline V gene, CDR1 is LNHDA and CDR2 is SQIVND (reference sequence).

V usage is TRBV19 and J usage is TRBJ2-7; TRBD1 matches 7 bases. There are 15 residues in the CDR3. From germline, CDR1 is LNHDA and CDR2 SQIVND (reference sequence). V was pared by 7 bases and J by 2 bases, with 11 bases of the junction left unmatched. DNA for the CDR3: TGTGCCAGTACTAACCCGGGACAGAGACCCTACGAGCAGTACTTC. The encoded protein is CASTNPGQRPYEQYF.

This clone was picked up a small number of times. The chain couples TRBV4-2 to TRBJ2-3, with D possibly matching TRBD2 (7 bases). Trimming stripped 1 base from V and 5 bases from J, with 10 bases between. The CDR3 covers 14 residues. Germline V CDR1 and CDR2: LGHNA, YNFKEQ. The CDR3 nucleotides are TGTGCCAGCAGCCAAGGGGGGGGACAAGATACGCAGTATTTT. This encodes CASSQGGGQDTQYF.

This clone showed up just a few times. The chain links TRBV6-1 to TRBJ1-4; D unresolved. Germline CDR1 reads MNHNS; CDR2 reads SASEGT. The CDR3 covers 14 residues. Deletions cut 7 bases from V and 3 bases from J, with 12 bases between. The CDR3 DNA reads as TGTGCCAGCAAATTTAGCGGGTCTAATGAAAAACTGTTTTTT. Protein: CASKFSGSNEKLFF.